This T cell receptor (beta chain) is from a study of cytomegalovirus exposure and HLA in healthy donors. Germline CDR1 is SEHNR and CDR2 is FQNEAQ (reference sequence). J lost 8 bases, V lost 3 bases, and 6 bases had no gene match. This CDR3 has 15 residues. Primers: 60 Vbeta forward and 13 Jbeta reverse. Here immunoSEQ multiplex PCR was the method, and the copy in TCRdb shows in-frame clones only, minus some. Here the sample spans more than 150,000 clones, around four fifths being singletons. The origin of this receptor is a young woman in good health and CMV-seronegative. Sequencing input: PBMCs. V usage is TRBV7-9 and J usage is TRBJ2-1, with 11 bases that match TRBD2. DNA for the CDR3: TGTGCCAGCAGCTTTAGCGGGGGGGCCTTCGATGAGCAGTTCTTC. It encodes CASSFSGGAFDEQFF.